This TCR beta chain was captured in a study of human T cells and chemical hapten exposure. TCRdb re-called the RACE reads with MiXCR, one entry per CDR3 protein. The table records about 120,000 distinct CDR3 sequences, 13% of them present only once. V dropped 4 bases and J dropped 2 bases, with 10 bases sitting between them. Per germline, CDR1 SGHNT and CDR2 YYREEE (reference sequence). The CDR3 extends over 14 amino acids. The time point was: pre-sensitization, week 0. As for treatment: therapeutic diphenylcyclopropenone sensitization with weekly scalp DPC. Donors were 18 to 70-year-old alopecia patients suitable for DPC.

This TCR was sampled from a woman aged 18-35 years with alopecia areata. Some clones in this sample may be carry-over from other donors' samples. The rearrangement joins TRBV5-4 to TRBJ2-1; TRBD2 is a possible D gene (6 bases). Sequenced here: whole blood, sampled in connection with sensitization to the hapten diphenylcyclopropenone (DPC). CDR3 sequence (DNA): TGTGCCAGCAGCGTGGGACTCGCCTACAATGAGCAGTTCTTC. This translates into CASSVGLAYNEQFF.